These T cell receptor beta chains were read from a single sample in a study of blood T cell repertoires in COVID-19. Measured with immunoSEQ multiplex PCR; TCRdb has only the in-frame clones, and not every one. The repertoire has under 300,000 clones, 80% to 90% of them found once; the top ten carry approximately 12%. Specimen: peripheral blood. These receptors came from a woman aged 25 to 39 with COVID-19, enrolled during active disease. The CDR3 runs from the conserved cysteine through the conserved F or W. The D gene is left open where the match is weak. Expanded clones get a size class; other rows say once, few or many, or leave the size out.

clone_size	d_call	v_call	j_call	cdr3_aa	cdr3_nt
once	NA	TRBV29-1	TRBJ2-5	CSVEKDSQETQYF	TGCAGCGTTGAAAAGGACAGCCAAGAGACCCAGTACTTC
NA	NA	TRBV27	TRBJ2-7	CASSIRALGGQEQYF	TGTGCCAGCAGCATAAGGGCTCTAGGGGGTCAAGAGCAGTACTTC
NA	NA	TRBV19	TRBJ1-1	CASSIIMNTEAFF	TGTGCCAGTAGTATAATAATGAACACTGAAGCTTTCTTT
once	TRBD2	TRBV5-5	TRBJ2-3	CASSSGLAGALIPADTQYF	TGTGCCAGCAGCTCGGGACTAGCGGGGGCACTTATACCGGCAGATACGCAGTATTTT
NA	NA	TRBV24-1	TRBJ1-3	CATSAGDYSGNTIYF	TGTGCCACCAGTGCAGGGGACTACTCTGGAAACACCATATATTTT
once	NA	TRBV21-1	TRBJ2-6	CASSKAHGTGSGANVLTF	TGTGCCAGCAGCAAAGCGCACGGGACAGGGTCTGGGGCCAACGTCCTGACTTTC
NA	NA	TRBV12-3/TRBV12-4	TRBJ2-6	CASSPAGANVLTF	TGTGCCAGCAGCCCCGCTGGGGCCAACGTCCTGACTTTC
NA	TRBD1	TRBV5-1	TRBJ2-7	CASSHPPGTGAREQYF	TGCGCCAGCAGCCACCCGCCCGGGACAGGGGCTCGAGAGCAGTACTTC
NA	TRBD2	TRBV5-5	TRBJ2-7	CASSLARGVRYEQYF	TGTGCCAGCAGCTTGGCGCGGGGGGTTAGGTACGAGCAGTACTTC
NA	TRBD2	TRBV2	TRBJ2-2	CASSEEEAGAGTGELFF	TGTGCCAGCAGTGAGGAGGAAGCGGGGGCGGGGACCGGGGAGCTGTTTTTT
NA	TRBD1	TRBV27	TRBJ2-7	CASSSGQGPYEQYF	TGTGCCAGCAGTTCCGGACAGGGACCCTACGAGCAGTACTTC
NA	NA	TRBV11-3	TRBJ1-2	CASSLWGGENGYTF	TGTGCCAGCAGCTTATGGGGGGGCGAAAATGGCTACACCTTC
few	NA	TRBV18	TRBJ2-5	CASSPTRTYQETQYF	TGTGCCAGCTCACCTACTCGGACATACCAAGAGACCCAGTACTTC
NA	NA	TRBV5-6	TRBJ1-6	CASSFQGYNSPLHF	TGTGCCAGCAGCTTCCAGGGGTATAATTCACCCCTCCACTTT
NA	TRBD1	TRBV6-1	TRBJ2-7	CASSEGTGGYEQYF	TGTGCCAGCAGTGAGGGGACAGGGGGCTACGAGCAGTACTTC
once	NA	TRBV11-2	TRBJ1-4	CASSLRGGGSATNEKLFF	TGTGCCAGCAGCCTTAGGGGGGGCGGATCTGCAACTAATGAAAAACTGTTTTTT
NA	NA	TRBV20-1	TRBJ2-1	CSARAAIEQFF	TGCAGTGCTAGGGCCGCAATTGAGCAGTTCTTC
NA	NA	TRBV5-1	TRBJ1-5	CASSLEQGNQPQHF	TGCGCCAGCAGCTTGGAGCAGGGCAATCAGCCCCAGCATTTT
NA	TRBD1	TRBV29-1	TRBJ1-5	CRTIRDSSYSNQPQHF	TGCAGGACGATCCGGGACAGCAGTTATAGCAATCAGCCCCAGCATTTT
NA	TRBD1	TRBV11-3	TRBJ1-6	CASSLRQGASSYNSPLHF	TGTGCCAGCAGCTTGAGACAGGGAGCGAGCTCCTATAATTCACCCCTCCACTTT
NA	TRBD1	TRBV5-6	TRBJ2-1	CASSYGTGNNEQFF	TGTGCCAGCAGCTACGGGACAGGGAACAATGAGCAGTTCTTC
NA	NA	TRBV12-3/TRBV12-4	TRBJ1-6	CASSQGMALHF	TGTGCCAGCAGTCAGGGGATGGCCCTCCACTTT
NA	NA	TRBV4-1	TRBJ2-4	CASRAVGGMAKNIQYF	TGCGCCAGCAGGGCCGTAGGGGGAATGGCCAAAAACATTCAGTACTTC
NA	TRBD1	TRBV5-5	TRBJ1-2	CASTRTGGTYGYTF	TGTGCCAGCACCCGAACAGGGGGGACCTATGGCTACACCTTC